This T cell receptor beta chain was identified in a study of cytomegalovirus exposure and HLA in healthy donors. Findings and limits, study-wide: The authors later linked a missense DCLRE1C variant to TCR beta V- and J-gene trimming. TCR beta V segments were, for the most part, productive about 87% or about 30% of the time in an earlier analysis.

To note about this clone: Its specificity is not known.

The CDR3 spans 16 residues. The trim removed 8 bases at V and 0 bases at J, leaving 9 bases unmatched. Germline V gene lookup returns CDR1 LNHNV and CDR2 YYDKDF (reference sequence). 13 Jbeta primers and 60 Vbeta primers were used for the PCR. The protocol was immunoSEQ multiplex PCR, while the TCRdb copy is restricted to in-frame clones and leaves out a portion. Its table lists some 150,000 clones. This sequence originates from a man aged 35 to 55 in good health and CMV-seronegative. The sequencing input was PBMCs. The V and J genes are TRBV15 and TRBJ1-2, with 10 bases that match TRBD1. The CDR3 protein is CATAHSGTGANYGYTF. The CDR3 DNA reads TGTGCCACCGCCCACTCTGGGACAGGGGCTAACTATGGCTACACCTTC. Using reference TRBV15 and TRBJ1-2 for the parts outside the CDR3, the full variable domain is DAMVIQNPRYQVTQFGKPVTLSCSQTLNHNVMYWYQQKSSQAPKLLFHYYDKDFNNEADTPDNFQSRRPNTSFCFLDIRSPGLGDTAMYLCATAHSGTGANYGYTFGSGTRLTVV.